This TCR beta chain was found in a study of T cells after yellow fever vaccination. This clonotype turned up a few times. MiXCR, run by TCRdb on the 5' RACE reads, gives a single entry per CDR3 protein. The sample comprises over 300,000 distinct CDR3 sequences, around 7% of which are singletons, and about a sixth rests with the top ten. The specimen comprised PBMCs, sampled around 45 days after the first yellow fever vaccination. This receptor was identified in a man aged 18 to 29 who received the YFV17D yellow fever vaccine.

The CDR3 nucleotides read TGCAGTGCTAGAGTGGCGGGGGGGCCTGATGAGCAGTTCTTC. Translation: CSARVAGGPDEQFF. The genes are TRBV20-1 and TRBJ2-1; 9 positions match TRBD2. Germline assignment: CDR1 DFQATT and CDR2 SNEGSKA (reference sequence). Trimming at V came to 1 base and at J to 8 bases, leaving 6 bases not matched to a gene. CDR3 length: 14 residues.